A single sample gave rise to the 23 T cell receptor beta chains below, sequenced in a study of response to subunit inactivated influenza vaccine. TCRdb re-derived calls from the RT-PCR reads in MiXCR, one entry per CDR3 protein. There are hundreds of thousands of distinct CDR3 sequences in the sample; 25% occur only once, and less than 2.5% lies in the top ten. Sample: CD4+ T cells sorted from PBMCs, taken about 5 days after vaccination. These receptors were collected from a man aged 50 or older who received an inactivated influenza vaccine.

The rearrangement links TRBV6-2 or TRBV6-3 to TRBJ2-3; D might be TRBD2 (6 bases). The germline gives CDR1 MNHEY, CDR2 SVGEGT. Trimming pared 5 bases from V and 9 bases from J, leaving 12 bases between. The CDR3 contains 12 residues. The CDR3 nucleotides read TGTGCCAGCAGTCCCGGGAGTTTGACGCAGTATTTT. It encodes CASSPGSLTQYF.

This sequence joins TRBV6-5 and TRBJ2-3, with D maybe TRBD2 (6 bases). CDR3 length: 16 amino acids. V dropped 0 bases and J dropped 8 bases, with 18 bases sitting between them. CDR1 and CDR2 from the germline V gene are MNHEY and SVGAGI. CDR3 sequence reads: CASSYSRGRAKGTQYF. CDR3 nucleotides: TGTGCCAGCAGTTACTCGCGGGGACGGGCTAAGGGTACGCAGTATTTT.

This rearrangement joins TRBV18 to TRBJ1-1; TRBD1 aligns across 11 bases. Per the germline V gene, CDR1 is KGHSH and CDR2 is LQKENI. The CDR3 totals 16 residues. V dropped 3 bases and J dropped 0; count of bases not matched to a gene: 3. Here the CDR3 reads CASSPGTGGLNTEAFF. CDR3 DNA sequence: TGTGCCAGCTCACCCGGGACAGGGGGACTGAACACTGAAGCTTTCTTT.

This rearrangement joins TRBV4-3 to TRBJ1-1; D might be TRBD1 (5 bases). From germline, CDR1 is LGHNA and CDR2 YSLEER. Trimming shortened V by 2 bases and J by 4 bases, and 11 bases separated the two germline ends. The CDR3 is 14 amino acids. The CDR3 DNA sequence: TGCGCCAGCAGCCAATGGCAAAGGGGCACTGAAGCTTTCTTT. Encoded protein: CASSQWQRGTEAFF.

This clonotype has ten or more counts. This chain links TRBV7-2 with TRBJ1-5; D unresolved. The length of the CDR3 is 14 residues. V lost 1 base and J 0 bases, leaving 4 bases between the germline ends. Germline-derived CDR1 and CDR2 are SGHTA and FQGNSA. The CDR3 spells CASSLGFSNQPQHF. CDR3 DNA: TGTGCCAGCAGCTTAGGGTTTAGCAATCAGCCCCAGCATTTT.

V is TRBV19 and J is TRBJ2-3, with TRBD1 matching 11 bases. V was pared by 9 bases and J by 4 bases, with 6 bases of the junction left unmatched. This CDR3 is 14 amino acids long. Per the germline V gene, CDR1 is LNHDA and CDR2 is SQIVND (reference sequence). The CDR3 DNA sequence: TGTGCCAGCCGGGACAGGGGGAAAGCAGATACGCAGTATTTT. Translated, it gives CASRDRGKADTQYF.

The CDR3 DNA sequence: TGCAGTGCTAGAGTGGGGCGAAACACCGGGGAGCTGTTTTTT. It yields the protein CSARVGRNTGELFF. This chain joins TRBV20-1 and TRBJ2-2, with a tentative D call TRBD1 (5 bases). The CDR3 consists of 14 residues. V was shortened by 1 base and J by 2 bases, with 8 bases between the two germline ends. Looked up from germline, CDR1 is DFQATT and CDR2 is SNEGSKA (reference sequence).

The chain combines TRBV24-1 with TRBJ1-2; 9 bases line up with TRBD1. The V gene end was trimmed by 5 bases and the J gene end by 6 bases; junction bases not matched to a gene: 21. The CDR3 length is 19 residues. The germline V gene has CDR1 KGHDR and CDR2 SFDVKD. The CDR3, as DNA: TGTGCCACCAGTGGCGAAACGACCGGGACAGGGAGTCCCCGAGATGGCTACACCTTC. Residues: CATSGETTGTGSPRDGYTF.

The chain has TRBV6-5 and TRBJ2-4; 10 positions match TRBD1. This CDR3 contains 16 residues. V dropped 4 bases and J dropped 4; count of bases not matched to a gene: 7. From germline, CDR1 is MNHEY and CDR2 SVGAGI. In nucleotides, the CDR3 is TGTGCCAGCAGTTCTAAGGGGACAGGGGCGAAAAACATTCAGTACTTC. This translates into CASSSKGTGAKNIQYF.

This clonotype was observed at least ten times. The V call is TRBV10-2, the J call TRBJ2-2; no clear D. V lost 0 bases and J lost 1, with 15 bases in between. Germline-derived CDR1 and CDR2 are WSHSY and SAAADI. The CDR3 runs to 18 residues. The CDR3, as DNA: TGCGCCAGCAGTGAGTCGAAGCTTTGGGAATTGAACACCGGGGAGCTGTTTTTT. It codes for CASSESKLWELNTGELFF.

This chain joins TRBV30 and TRBJ2-2; D is uncertain. Germline lookup yields CDR1 GTSNPN and CDR2 SVGIG (reference sequence). With 0 bases removed from V and 1 base from J, the gap between germline ends came to 12 bases. This CDR3 is 16 amino acids long. CDR3: CAWSVRQTLNTGELFF. DNA for the CDR3: TGTGCCTGGAGTGTGAGGCAGACCCTGAACACCGGGGAGCTGTTTTTT. The full variable domain, completed using reference TRBV30 and TRBJ2-2, is SQTIHQWPATLVQPVGSPLSLECTVEGTSNPNLYWYRQAAGRGLQLLFYSVGIGQISSEVPQNLSASRPQDRQFILSSKKLLLSDSGFYLCAWSVRQTLNTGELFFGEGSRLTVL.

J is TRBJ2-1 and V is TRBV5-1; 14 nucleotides match TRBD2. V gave up 4 bases and J gave up 8 bases; unmatched junction bases: 8. The CDR3 totals 16 residues. The germline CDR1 and CDR2 sequences are SGHRS and YFSETQ. For the CDR3, the DNA is TGCGCCAGCAGCCCTGGGACTAGCGGGAGCCGGGATGAGCAGTTCTTC. Translation: CASSPGTSGSRDEQFF.

The chain joins TRBV12-3 or TRBV12-4 to TRBJ2-1; D assignment may be TRBD1 or TRBD2 (6 bases each). The CDR3 contains 14 residues. Trimming stripped 6 bases from V and 9 bases from J, with 18 bases between. The CDR3 reads CASSLRGGQGEQFF. DNA for the CDR3: TGTGCCAGCAGCTTGCGAGGGGGGCAAGGTGAGCAGTTCTTC.

V gene TRBV14 combines with J gene TRBJ2-7; D is tentatively TRBD1 or TRBD2 (5 bases each). This CDR3 is built from 13 residues. In germline, CDR1 is SGHDN, CDR2 FVKESK. Trimming cost V 5 bases and J 4 bases, with 12 bases left between them. Here the CDR3 reads CASSKGTAYEQYF. The CDR3 coding sequence is TGTGCCAGCAGCAAAGGGACCGCTTACGAGCAGTACTTC.

This clonotype was detected a few times. The genes are TRBV14 and TRBJ2-1; the match to TRBD2 covers 7 bases. V lost 3 bases and J lost 3; bases outside the gene matches: 14. From germline, CDR1 is SGHDN and CDR2 FVKESK. The CDR3 covers 18 residues. This chain's CDR3 is CASSQFQGGRALYNEQFF. The CDR3 coding sequence is TGTGCCAGCAGCCAGTTCCAAGGAGGGAGGGCCCTCTACAATGAGCAGTTCTTC. Full variable domain (outside the CDR3, taken from reference TRBV14 and TRBJ2-1): EAGVTQFPSHSVIEKGQTVTLRCDPISGHDNLYWYRRVMGKEIKFLLHFVKESKQDESGMPNNRFLAERTGGTYSTLKVQPAELEDSGVYFCASSQFQGGRALYNEQFFGPGTRLTVL.

This clonotype was seen repeatedly, ten times or more. Here the CDR3 reads CASRPHSGQGYSNQPQHF. DNA of the CDR3: TGTGCCAGCAGACCCCATTCGGGACAGGGCTATAGCAATCAGCCCCAGCATTTT. This chain joins TRBV6-2 or TRBV6-3 and TRBJ1-5; TRBD1 aligns across 9 bases. The CDR3 runs 18 residues. Trimming cost V 6 bases and J 0 bases; bases outside gene matches: 12. CDR1 and CDR2 (germline): MNHEY, SVGEGT.

This chain's CDR3 is CASSPRRLNYGYTF. The CDR3, as DNA: TGTGCCAGCAGCCCCCGACGGTTGAACTATGGCTACACCTTC. This chain uses TRBV5-6 with TRBJ1-2, with D unresolved. Germline values: CDR1 SGHDT, CDR2 YYEEEE. V lost 4 bases, J lost 2 bases, and 12 bases lay in between. This CDR3 contains 14 residues.

This clonotype was counted a few times. The CDR3 DNA reads as TGTGCCAGCAGCTTAGCGCCCCTGACTAGCGGGGCCCACTGGGATACGCAGTATTTT. Protein product: CASSLAPLTSGAHWDTQYF. The rearrangement links TRBV7-2 to TRBJ2-3, with 11 bases lining up with TRBD2. The trim removed 0 bases at V and 6 bases at J, leaving 14 bases unmatched. Germline V gene lookup returns CDR1 SGHTA and CDR2 FQGNSA. The CDR3 spans 19 residues.

The CDR3, as DNA: TGTGCCAGCAGCTCTAGCGGGGGACAGGGGTACTTC. Protein product: CASSSSGGQGYF. V gene TRBV7-2 combines with J gene TRBJ2-7; weak D call: TRBD2 (10 bases). The germline CDR1 and CDR2 sequences are SGHTA and FQGNSA. Trimming took 4 bases from V and 12 from J, leaving 16 bases between them. The CDR3 totals 12 residues.

CDR3 residues: CSVSGTSGGGSTDTQYF. The CDR3 DNA sequence: TGCAGCGTTTCCGGGACTAGCGGGGGGGGTAGCACAGATACGCAGTATTTT. The chain is built from TRBV29-1 and TRBJ2-3; the match to TRBD2 covers 16 bases. CDR1 SQVTM and CDR2 ANQGSEA come from the germline V gene. Trimming at V came to 5 bases and at J to 0 bases, leaving 5 bases not matched to a gene. The CDR3 length is 17 residues.

This clonotype was counted at least ten times. The genes are TRBV6-2 or TRBV6-3 and TRBJ1-1; D not certain. The germline CDR1 and CDR2 sequences are MNHEY and SVGEGT. CDR3 length: 14 residues. V was trimmed by 6 bases and J by 0 bases, leaving 11 bases between them. For the CDR3, the DNA is TGTGCCAGCAGGATAAAAGGGTTGAACACTGAAGCTTTCTTT. It yields the protein CASRIKGLNTEAFF.

The chain couples TRBV20-1 to TRBJ2-1, with 10 bases that match TRBD2. The CDR3 is made up of 17 amino acids. Trimming removed 0 bases from V and 8 bases from J; junction bases left unmatched: 13. In germline, CDR1 is DFQATT, CDR2 SNEGSKA (reference sequence). The CDR3 sequence is CSARESSSGGLGDEQFF. CDR3 DNA: TGCAGTGCTAGAGAAAGCTCTAGCGGGGGCCTAGGGGATGAGCAGTTCTTC.

The genes are TRBV20-1 and TRBJ2-2; no definite D call. V lost 5 bases and J 1 base, leaving 17 bases between the germline ends. CDR1 DFQATT and CDR2 SNEGSKA come from the germline V gene (reference sequence). The CDR3 runs 16 residues. The CDR3 loop reads CSAPRASTGNTGELFF. CDR3 sequence (DNA): TGCAGTGCTCCTAGAGCTTCGACGGGGAACACCGGGGAGCTGTTTTTT.